A single sample gave rise to the 19 T cell receptor beta chains below, sequenced in a study of blood T cell repertoires in COVID-19. Profiling relied on immunoSEQ multiplex PCR, and the TCRdb table lists in-frame clones only, not all of them. The data hold approximately 210,000 clones, with around 80% observed a single time. The source material was peripheral blood. Source of these receptors: a woman aged 40 to 50 with acute or convalescent COVID-19.

The chain employs TRBV4-3 and TRBJ1-3; possible D gene TRBD1, 5 bases. This CDR3 has 15 residues. Germline CDR1 LGHNA, CDR2 YSLEER. The germline V and J ends were trimmed by 3 bases and 2 bases, with 11 bases remaining between them. The DNA for the CDR3 is TGCGCCAGCAGCCAGGTTGTCAGGGCTGGAAACACCATATATTTT. Translating gives CASSQVVRAGNTIYF.

The V gene is TRBV7-6, the J gene TRBJ2-3, with 13 bases identical to TRBD2. The CDR3 runs to 16 residues. Germline V lookup: CDR1 SGHVS, CDR2 FNYEAQ. J was trimmed by 5 bases and V by 0 bases; bases with no gene match: 2. CDR3 DNA: TGTGCCAGCAGCTTAGCAGGACTAGCGGGAGAAGATACGCAGTATTTT. Protein product: CASSLAGLAGEDTQYF.

The CDR3 reads CASSIGDYPTTDTQYF. CDR3 DNA: TGTGCCAGTAGTATCGGGGACTATCCTACCACAGATACGCAGTATTTT. This chain uses TRBV19 with TRBJ2-3, with 7 bases that match TRBD2. The CDR3 loop spans 16 amino acids. The ends lost 3 bases at V and 2 bases at J; junction bases unmatched: 8. Germline V gene lookup returns CDR1 LNHDA and CDR2 SQIVND (reference sequence).

The V and J genes are TRBV5-7 and TRBJ2-5, with 7 bases aligning to TRBD2. TRBV5-7 carries the ORF label, with uncertain function. Trimming at V came to 4 bases and at J to 1 base, leaving 1 base not matched to a gene. CDR3 length equals 13 residues. CDR3 residues: CASSRGVQETQYF. The CDR3 DNA reads TGTGCCAGCAGCCGGGGGGTCCAAGAGACCCAGTACTTC.

The chain is built from TRBV5-3 and TRBJ1-5, with a tentative D call TRBD1 (6 bases). TRBV5-3 has ORF status, its function being uncertain. This CDR3 has 12 residues. The V end was cut by 4 bases, the J end by 9 bases, with 11 bases between. This CDR3 reads CARSGQSRPQHF. Here the CDR3 DNA reads TGTGCCAGAAGCGGACAGTCACGGCCCCAGCATTTT.

In its sample, this clone was seen a few times. V usage is TRBV7-2 and J usage is TRBJ2-3; 11 bases line up with TRBD2. Trimming cost V 5 bases and J 5 bases; bases outside gene matches: 9. CDR3 length: 16 amino acids. The V gene's germline CDR1 is SGHTA and CDR2 FQGNSA. DNA for the CDR3: TGTGCCAGCAGCCAGGCGGGACTAGCGGTGGGAGATACGCAGTATTTT. Translated: CASSQAGLAVGDTQYF.

The chain has TRBV7-9 and TRBJ2-7; D is perhaps TRBD2 (6 bases). Germline-derived CDR1 and CDR2 are SEHNR and FQNEAQ (reference sequence). The CDR3 runs to 16 residues. Trimming took off 0 bases at V and 3 bases at J, with 15 bases between the two ends. CDR3 residues: CASSLADGGELYEQYF. The CDR3 nucleotides read TGTGCCAGCAGCTTAGCGGACGGAGGGGAGCTCTACGAGCAGTACTTC.

Points on this clone: Other DNA sequences from this sample encode an identical CDR3 as well. For the CDR3, the DNA is TGTGCCAGCAGCTTAGGAAGACAGGGACCATACAATGAGCAGTTCTTC. Amino acid sequence: CASSLGRQGPYNEQFF. The chain links TRBV7-7 to TRBJ2-1; 7 nucleotides agree with TRBD1. The germline gives CDR1 SSHAT, CDR2 FNYEAQ (reference sequence). This CDR3 contains 16 residues. With V trimmed by 1 base and J by 4 bases, 7 bases remained unmatched.

This chain uses TRBV2 with TRBJ2-7, with D tentatively TRBD1 (5 bases). The CDR3 extends over 12 amino acids. The V gene's germline CDR1 is SNHLY and CDR2 FYNNEI. Trimming shortened V by 7 bases and J by 6 bases, and 13 bases separated the two germline ends. The CDR3 coding sequence is TGTGCCAGCACCAGGGTTATCCTCGAGCAGTACTTC. This codes for CASTRVILEQYF. Filled out from reference TRBV2 and TRBJ2-7, the complete variable domain reads EPEVTQTPSHQVTQMGQEVILRCVPISNHLYFYWYRQILGQKVEFLVSFYNNEISEKSEIFDDQFSVERPDGSNFTLKIRSTKLEDSAMYFCASTRVILEQYFGPGTRLTVT.

This clone was recorded a few times. The J gene is TRBJ2-5, the V gene TRBV5-4; 7 nucleotides align to TRBD2. Trimming took 1 base from V and 3 from J; bases not matched to a gene: 6. This CDR3 contains 15 residues. Germline V gene lookup returns CDR1 SGHNT and CDR2 YYREEE (reference sequence). For the CDR3, the DNA is TGTGCCAGCAGCTTGAAATGGGCGGGAGAAGAGACCCAGTACTTC. It specifies CASSLKWAGEETQYF.

The chain employs TRBV4-1 and TRBJ2-5, with 7 bases matching TRBD1. The V gene's germline CDR1 is MGHRA and CDR2 YSYEKL. The CDR3 runs 15 residues. With V trimmed by 1 base and J by 3 bases, 5 bases remained unmatched. The CDR3 here is CASSQATGTEETQYF. DNA for the CDR3: TGCGCCAGCAGCCAAGCAACTGGGACAGAAGAGACCCAGTACTTC.

This chain links TRBV12-3 or TRBV12-4 with TRBJ1-2; D possibly corresponds to TRBD1 (5 bases). Trimming removed 1 base from V and 5 bases from J, with 8 bases in between. The CDR3 is 13 residues long. In DNA, the CDR3 is TGTGCCAGCAGTTTAGGGACATTTTATGGCTACACCTTC. Amino acids: CASSLGTFYGYTF.

The chain carries TRBV7-2 and TRBJ1-5, with unresolved D. Germline V CDR1 and CDR2: SGHTA, FQGNSA. The CDR3 length is 16 residues. V was shortened by 1 base and J by 1 base, with 11 bases between the two germline ends. The CDR3 is CASSLGREESNQPQHF. The CDR3 nucleotides read TGTGCCAGCAGCTTAGGAAGGGAGGAAAGCAATCAGCCCCAGCATTTT.

The chain uses TRBV19 and TRBJ2-1; the match to TRBD2 covers 11 bases. The CDR3 has 15 amino acids. The V and J ends lost 3 bases and 10 bases, in that order; junction bases with no gene match: 8. Germline V gives CDR1 LNHDA, CDR2 SQIVND (reference sequence). The CDR3 region has the DNA TGTGCCAGTAGTATTGTACTAGCGGGAGTGAGGGAGCAGTTCTTC. Amino acids: CASSIVLAGVREQFF.

This clone was counted once. The chain is built from TRBV5-6 and TRBJ1-4, with D unclear. V gave up 5 bases and J gave up 7 bases, with 15 bases separating them. Germline V gene lookup returns CDR1 SGHDT and CDR2 YYEEEE. The CDR3 length is 14 residues. CDR3 loop: CASSQTPAGEKLFF. The CDR3 DNA reads TGTGCCAGCAGTCAGACACCGGCGGGTGAAAAACTGTTTTTT.

The gene calls are TRBV20-1 and TRBJ2-1; unclear D gene. CDR1 is DFQATT, CDR2 SNEGSKA, per germline (reference sequence). CDR3 size: 11 residues. The germline V and J ends were trimmed by 2 bases and 9 bases, with 8 bases remaining between them. The CDR3 is CSARRLGEQFF. The CDR3 DNA sequence: TGCAGTGCTAGAAGACTCGGTGAGCAGTTCTTC.

CDR3 amino acids: CASSQVQYSTDTQYF. CDR3 nucleotides: TGCGCCAGCAGCCAAGTCCAGTATAGCACAGATACGCAGTATTTT. The chain links TRBV4-1 to TRBJ2-3; D ambiguous. CDR1 is MGHRA and CDR2 is YSYEKL in the germline V gene. V was trimmed by 1 base and J by 0 bases, leaving 8 bases between them. The CDR3 spans 15 residues.

This chain connects TRBV27 to TRBJ1-2, with 7 nucleotides matching TRBD1. Germline trimming cut 5 bases from V and 6 bases from J; bases unmatched to any gene: 18. This CDR3 has 17 amino acids. The germline V gene has CDR1 MNHEY and CDR2 SMNVEV (reference sequence). For the CDR3, the DNA is TGTGCCAGCAGTCCATTTACGCAAACAGGGGTGAGGGATGGCTACACCTTC. Its protein is CASSPFTQTGVRDGYTF.

The V and J genes are TRBV29-1 and TRBJ1-1; D remains unclear. Trimming took 7 bases from V and 3 from J, leaving 15 bases between them. The CDR3 runs to 13 residues. Per germline, CDR1 SQVTM and CDR2 ANQGSEA. CDR3 bases: TGCAGCGCCATTTTTTGGCGGGACACTGAAGCTTTCTTT. Its translation: CSAIFWRDTEAFF.